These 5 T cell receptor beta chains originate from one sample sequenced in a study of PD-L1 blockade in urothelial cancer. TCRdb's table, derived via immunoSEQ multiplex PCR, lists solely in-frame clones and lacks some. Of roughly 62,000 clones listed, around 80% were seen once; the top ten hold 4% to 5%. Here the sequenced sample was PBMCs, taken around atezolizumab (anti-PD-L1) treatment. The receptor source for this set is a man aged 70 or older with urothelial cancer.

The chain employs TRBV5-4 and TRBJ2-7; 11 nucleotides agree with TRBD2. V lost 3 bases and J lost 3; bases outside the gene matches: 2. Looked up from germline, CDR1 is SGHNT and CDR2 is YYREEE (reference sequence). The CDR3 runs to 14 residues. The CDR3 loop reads CASSSTSGVYEQYF. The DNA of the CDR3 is TGTGCCAGCAGCTCGACTAGCGGGGTCTACGAGCAGTACTTC.

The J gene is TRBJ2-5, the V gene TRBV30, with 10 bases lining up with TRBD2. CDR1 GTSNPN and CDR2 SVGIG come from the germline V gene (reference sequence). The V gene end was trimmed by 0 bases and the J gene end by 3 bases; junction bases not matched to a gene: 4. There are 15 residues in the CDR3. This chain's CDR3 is CAWSVGLAGEETQYF. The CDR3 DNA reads TGTGCCTGGAGTGTAGGGCTAGCGGGAGAAGAGACCCAGTACTTC.

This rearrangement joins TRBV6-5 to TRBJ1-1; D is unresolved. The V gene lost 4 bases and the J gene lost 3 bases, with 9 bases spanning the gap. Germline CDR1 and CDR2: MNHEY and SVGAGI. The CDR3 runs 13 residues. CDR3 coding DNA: TGTGCCAGCAGTTTCCGGTACGACACTGAAGCTTTCTTT. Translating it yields CASSFRYDTEAFF.

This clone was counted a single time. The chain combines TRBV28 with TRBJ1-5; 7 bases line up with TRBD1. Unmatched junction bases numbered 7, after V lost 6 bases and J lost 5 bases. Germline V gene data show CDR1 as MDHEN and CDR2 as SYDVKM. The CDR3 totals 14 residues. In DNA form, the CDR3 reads TGTGCCAGCAGATCGCCCAGGGGGTATCAGCCCCAGCATTTT. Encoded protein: CASRSPRGYQPQHF.

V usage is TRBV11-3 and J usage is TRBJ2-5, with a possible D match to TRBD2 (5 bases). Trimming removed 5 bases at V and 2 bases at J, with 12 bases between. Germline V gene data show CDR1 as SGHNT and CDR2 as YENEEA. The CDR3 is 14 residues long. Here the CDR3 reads CASSPSDSQETQYF. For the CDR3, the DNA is TGTGCCAGCAGCCCGTCGGACTCGCAAGAGACCCAGTACTTC. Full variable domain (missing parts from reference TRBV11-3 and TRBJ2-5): EAGVVQSPRYKIIEKKQPVAFWCNPISGHNTLYWYLQNLGQGPELLIRYENEEAVDDSQLPKDRFSAERLKGVDSTLKIQPAELGDSAVYLCASSPSDSQETQYFGPGTRLLVL.